This T cell receptor beta chain was sequenced during a study of blood T cell repertoires in COVID-19 (dated by TCRdb to 2020 to 2022). About the study as a whole: The collaborator samples originated in the United States, Italy and Spain and spanned the acute and convalescent phases of COVID-19. The material from the prospective study consisted of cDNA or gDNA derived from T cells, B-cell-depleted T cells, or PBMCs. Subjects who had been exposed to COVID-19, were actively infected with it, or had recovered from it provided the deeply sampled blood TCRbeta repertoires that made up the dataset. The repertoires were released in a freely available public database intended as a resource for research on the immune response to SARS-CoV-2. Samples were obtained from the ongoing ImmuneRACE study (first 160 participants) and from some 1,300 subjects provided by 6 global collaborators. A de-identified subject ID, COVID-19 status, age in years and sex were almost always included in the sample metadata. Where available, HLA class I and class II types were obtained from metadata supplied by the sample provider rather than from assay-based typing. Points the paper makes about the study in general: The quantity of clinical and demographic metadata differed by source and by participant and was supplied without curation.

About this clone: Its antigen is currently not known. Base qualities are missing; no much larger clone stands one base away.

TCRbeta CDR3 regions were amplified from genomic DNA by means of the immunoSEQ Assay, a bias-controlled multiplex PCR. The authors processed their data as follows. The number of nucleated cells in each sample was estimated by amplification of reference gene primers within the assay. Sequence reads were collapsed and filtered to measure the absolute abundance of every unique TCRbeta CDR3 rearrangement. Productive Simpson clonality was computed per sample as the square root of Simpson's diversity index over productive rearrangements. This is the immuneACCESS table as TCRdb keeps it, with only in-frame sequences that have V and J called. A part of the clones is gone; compared with another copy, unresolved V genes explain less than half, and the rest is unexplained. That table is the source of V, J and clone size, and D and trimming were worked out from the DNA. Counted in this sample were around 88,000 clones; 81% of them appeared once. About 10% of the sample is taken by the ten largest.

Collaborating institutions collected whole blood in K2EDTA tubes following their own protocols. For TCRbeta analysis, collaborator samples were shipped as frozen whole blood, as isolated PBMCs, or as DNA extracted from either sample type. The CDR3, from cysteine to phenylalanine, totals 16 residues. Solely the CDR3 DNA is kept, with 48 bases framed from the first base. CDR1 and CDR2, looked up from the germline V gene, are KGHSH and LQKENI. Trimming takes 3 bases from V and 5 bases from J, and the germline ends sit 14 bases apart. This receptor was obtained from an elderly woman with acute or convalescent COVID-19. What was sequenced was peripheral blood. This receptor chain uses TRBV18 and TRBJ1-6; no confident D gene assignment can be made. In nucleotide form, the sequence is TGTGCCAGCTCACCGAGAGAAATCTTAGATAATTCACCCCTCCACTTT. The encoded protein is CASSPREILDNSPLHF.